This T cell receptor (beta chain) was observed in a study of blood T cell repertoires in COVID-19. Background on the study: COVID-19 samples from acute and convalescent phases originated in the United States, Italy and Spain. PBMCs, B-cell-depleted T cells, or T cells provided the cDNA or gDNA that made up the material.

V lost 3 bases and J lost 5; bases outside the gene matches: 6. In germline, CDR1 is MDHEN, CDR2 SYDVKM. This CDR3 is built from 14 residues. Source study methods: Quantification of nucleated cells was approximated via reference gene primer amplification. The table came from immunoSEQ multiplex PCR; TCRdb's copy has only in-frame clones and leaves some out. That table supplies the V and J calls and clone size; D and trimming were determined from the DNA. The sample carries hundreds of thousands of clones, about 82% recorded once. The receptor was isolated from a man in his forties or fifties with active or convalescent COVID-19. Sequenced material: peripheral blood. J is TRBJ2-5 and V is TRBV28; 7 bases fit TRBD2. The CDR3 nucleotides are TGTGCCAGCAGTTTGTGGCGGGGGAGTGAGACCCAGTACTTC. Protein sequence: CASSLWRGSETQYF.